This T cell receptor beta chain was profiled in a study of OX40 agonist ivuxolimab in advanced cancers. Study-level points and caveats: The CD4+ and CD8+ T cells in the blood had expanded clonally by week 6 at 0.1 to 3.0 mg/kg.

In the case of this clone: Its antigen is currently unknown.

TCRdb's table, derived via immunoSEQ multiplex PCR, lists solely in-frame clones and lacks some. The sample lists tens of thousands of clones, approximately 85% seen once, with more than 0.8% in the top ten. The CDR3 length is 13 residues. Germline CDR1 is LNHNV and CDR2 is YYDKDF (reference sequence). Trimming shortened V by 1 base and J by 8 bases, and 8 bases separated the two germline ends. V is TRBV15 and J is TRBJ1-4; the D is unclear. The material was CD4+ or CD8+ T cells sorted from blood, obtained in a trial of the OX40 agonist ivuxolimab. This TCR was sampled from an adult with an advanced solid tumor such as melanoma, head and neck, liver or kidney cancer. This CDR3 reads CATSRGPEEKLFF. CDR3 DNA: TGTGCCACCAGCAGAGGCCCGGAAGAAAAACTGTTTTTT.